This T cell receptor (beta chain) comes out of a study of T cell responses to AZD1222 COVID-19 vaccine. Findings of the study overall: The study found Spike-specific TCR breadth and depth rose after two AZD1222 doses. Nearly half of the spike-specific TCRs reportedly recognize variant regions that carry no mutations. Every sample of the repertoires postdated the peak T cell response. Most donors were white British and more were female, and clonal diversity was possibly underestimated.

This CDR3 is built from 16 residues. Germline-derived CDR1 and CDR2 are SGHAT and FQNNGV. Trimming stripped 5 bases from V and 8 bases from J, with 21 bases between. Data came from immunoSEQ multiplex PCR; TCRdb stores just in-frame clones and leaves some out. The sample contains 150,000 to 200,000 clones, under 95% of which appear only once. As to this clone: Its antigen remains unknown.

The TCR sequence derives from an adult who received the AZD1222 COVID-19 vaccine. Sequencing used peripheral blood, obtained 28 days after the second AZD1222 dose. The V call is TRBV11-2, the J call TRBJ1-4; D perhaps matches TRBD1 (6 bases). The chain's CDR3 is CASSRHSWDNGEKLFF. CDR3 nucleotides: TGTGCCAGCAGCCGACACTCATGGGACAATGGCGAAAAACTGTTTTTT. The full variable domain, completed using reference TRBV11-2 and TRBJ1-4, is EAGVAQSPRYKIIEKRQSVAFWCNPISGHATLYWYQQILGQGPKLLIQFQNNGVVDDSQLPKDRFSAERLKGVDSTLKIQPAKLEDSAVYLCASSRHSWDNGEKLFFGSGTQLSVL.